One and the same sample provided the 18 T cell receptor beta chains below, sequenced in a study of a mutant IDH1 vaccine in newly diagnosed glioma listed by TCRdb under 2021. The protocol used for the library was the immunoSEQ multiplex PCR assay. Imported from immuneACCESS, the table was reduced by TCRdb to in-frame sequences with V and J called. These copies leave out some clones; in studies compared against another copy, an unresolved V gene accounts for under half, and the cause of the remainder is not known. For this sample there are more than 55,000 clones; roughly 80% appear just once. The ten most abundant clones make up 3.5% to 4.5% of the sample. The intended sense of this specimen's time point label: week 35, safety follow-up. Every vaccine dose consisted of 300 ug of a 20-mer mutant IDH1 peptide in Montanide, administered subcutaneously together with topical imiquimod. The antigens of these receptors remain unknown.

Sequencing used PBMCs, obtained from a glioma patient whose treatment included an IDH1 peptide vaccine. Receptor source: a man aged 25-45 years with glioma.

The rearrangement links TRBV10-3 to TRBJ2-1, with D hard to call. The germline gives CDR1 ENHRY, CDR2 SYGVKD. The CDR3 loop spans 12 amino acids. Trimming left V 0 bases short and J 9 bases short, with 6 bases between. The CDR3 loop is CAISESRPEQFF. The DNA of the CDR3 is TGTGCCATCAGTGAGTCGCGGCCTGAGCAGTTCTTC.

CDR3 sequence reads: CASSSRVVTEAFF. The CDR3 nucleotides are TGTGCCAGCAGTTCCAGGGTGGTCACTGAAGCTTTCTTT. The rearrangement uses TRBV27 and TRBJ1-1, with a tentative D call TRBD1 (5 bases). Deletions cut 4 bases from V and 4 bases from J, with 10 bases between. CDR3 length equals 13 residues. CDR1 is MNHEY, CDR2 SMNVEV, per germline (reference sequence).

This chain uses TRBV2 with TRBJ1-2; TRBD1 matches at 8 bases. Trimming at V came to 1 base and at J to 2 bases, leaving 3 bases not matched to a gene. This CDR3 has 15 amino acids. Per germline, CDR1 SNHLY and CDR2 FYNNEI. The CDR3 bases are TGTGCCAGCAGTGAAGGTTGGACAGGGAACTATGGCTACACCTTC. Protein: CASSEGWTGNYGYTF.

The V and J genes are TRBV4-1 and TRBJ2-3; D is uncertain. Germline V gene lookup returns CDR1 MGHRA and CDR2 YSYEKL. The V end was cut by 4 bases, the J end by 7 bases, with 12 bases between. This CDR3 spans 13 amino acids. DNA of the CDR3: TGCGCCAGCAGCCTTCAGACTGGGTATACGCAGTATTTT. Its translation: CASSLQTGYTQYF.

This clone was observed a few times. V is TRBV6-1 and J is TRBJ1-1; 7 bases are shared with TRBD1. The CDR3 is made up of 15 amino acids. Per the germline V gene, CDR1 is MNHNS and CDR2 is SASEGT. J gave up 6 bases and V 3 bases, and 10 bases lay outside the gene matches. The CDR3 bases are TGTGCCAGCAGTGATATCCCTGGGACAGTCCCTGAAGCTTTCTTT. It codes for CASSDIPGTVPEAFF.

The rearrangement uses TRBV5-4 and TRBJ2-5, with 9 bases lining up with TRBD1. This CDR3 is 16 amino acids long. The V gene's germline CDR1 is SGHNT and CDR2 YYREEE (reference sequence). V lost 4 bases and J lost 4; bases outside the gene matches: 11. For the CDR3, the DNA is TGTGCCAGCAGCCCGTCGGGACAGGGTAGACCAGAGACCCAGTACTTC. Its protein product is CASSPSGQGRPETQYF.

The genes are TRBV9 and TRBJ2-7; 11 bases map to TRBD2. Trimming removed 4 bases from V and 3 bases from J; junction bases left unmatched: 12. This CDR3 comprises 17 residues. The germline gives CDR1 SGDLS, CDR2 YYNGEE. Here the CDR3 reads CASSPRGLADTIYEQYF. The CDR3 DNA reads TGTGCCAGCAGCCCCAGGGGACTAGCGGACACAATCTACGAGCAGTACTTC.

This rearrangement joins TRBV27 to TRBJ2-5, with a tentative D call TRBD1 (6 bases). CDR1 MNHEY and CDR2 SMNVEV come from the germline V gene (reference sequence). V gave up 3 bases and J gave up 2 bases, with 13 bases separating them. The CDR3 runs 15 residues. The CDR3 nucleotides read TGTGCCAGCAGTTTCCCAGGGGCACCTCAAGAGACCCAGTACTTC. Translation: CASSFPGAPQETQYF.

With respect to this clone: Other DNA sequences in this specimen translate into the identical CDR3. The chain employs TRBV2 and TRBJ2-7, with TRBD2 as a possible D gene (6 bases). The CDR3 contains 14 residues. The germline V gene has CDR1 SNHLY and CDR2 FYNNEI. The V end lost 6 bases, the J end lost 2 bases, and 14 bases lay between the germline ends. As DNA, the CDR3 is TGTGCCAGCAGCCCAGCGGGTGGCGCCTACGAGCAGTACTTC. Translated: CASSPAGGAYEQYF.

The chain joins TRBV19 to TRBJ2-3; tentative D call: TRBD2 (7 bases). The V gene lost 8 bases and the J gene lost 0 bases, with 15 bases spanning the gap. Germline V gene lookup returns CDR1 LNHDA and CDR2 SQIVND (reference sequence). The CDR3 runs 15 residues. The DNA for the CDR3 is TGTGCCAGTGAACAGGGAGGGTCGAGCACAGATACGCAGTATTTT. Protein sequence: CASEQGGSSTDTQYF.

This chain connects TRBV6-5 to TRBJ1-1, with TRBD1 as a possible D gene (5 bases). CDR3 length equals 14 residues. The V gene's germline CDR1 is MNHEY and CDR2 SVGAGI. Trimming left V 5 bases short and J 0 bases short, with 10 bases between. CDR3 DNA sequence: TGTGCCAGCAGTCGAGGGGTAATGAACACTGAAGCTTTCTTT. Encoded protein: CASSRGVMNTEAFF.

The CDR3 DNA sequence: TGTGCCAGCACAAAGACCGATATTAGCACAGATACGCAGTATTTT. Its translation: CASTKTDISTDTQYF. The rearrangement joins TRBV28 to TRBJ2-3; D gene ambiguous. The CDR3 runs to 15 residues. Between the trimmed V and J ends, which lost 7 bases and 0 bases, there was a span of 14 bases. Germline values: CDR1 MDHEN, CDR2 SYDVKM. Looking up the rest from reference TRBV28 and TRBJ2-3 gives the full variable domain: DVKVTQSSRYLVKRTGEKVFLECVQDMDHENMFWYRQDPGLGLRLIYFSYDVKMKEKGDIPEGYSVSREKKERFSLILESASTNQTSMYLCASTKTDISTDTQYFGPGTRLTVL.

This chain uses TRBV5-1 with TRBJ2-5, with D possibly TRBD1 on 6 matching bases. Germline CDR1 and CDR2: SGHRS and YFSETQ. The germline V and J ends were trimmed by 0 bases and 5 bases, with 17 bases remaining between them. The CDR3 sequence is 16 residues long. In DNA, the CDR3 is TGCGCCAGCAGCTTGGCATCCGGGACAAACGAGGAGACCCAGTACTTC. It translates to CASSLASGTNEETQYF.

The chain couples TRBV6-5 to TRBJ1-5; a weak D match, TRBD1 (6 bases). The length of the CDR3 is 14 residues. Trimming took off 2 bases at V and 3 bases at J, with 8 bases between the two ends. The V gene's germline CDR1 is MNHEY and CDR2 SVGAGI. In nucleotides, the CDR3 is TGTGCCAGCAGTTACGGGGGGGCCAATCAGCCCCAGCATTTT. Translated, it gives CASSYGGANQPQHF.

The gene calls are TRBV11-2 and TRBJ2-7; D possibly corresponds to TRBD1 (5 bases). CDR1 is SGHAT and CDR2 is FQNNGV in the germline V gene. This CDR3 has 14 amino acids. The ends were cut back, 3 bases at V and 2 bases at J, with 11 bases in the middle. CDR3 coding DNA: TGTGCCAGCAGCTTCCCAACAGGAGCCTACGAGCAGTACTTC. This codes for CASSFPTGAYEQYF.

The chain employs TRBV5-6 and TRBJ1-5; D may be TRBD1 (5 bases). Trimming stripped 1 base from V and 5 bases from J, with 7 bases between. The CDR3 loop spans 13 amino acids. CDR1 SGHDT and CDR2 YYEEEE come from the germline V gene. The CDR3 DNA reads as TGTGCCAGCAGCTTGTCAGGGCATCAGCCCCAGCATTTT. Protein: CASSLSGHQPQHF. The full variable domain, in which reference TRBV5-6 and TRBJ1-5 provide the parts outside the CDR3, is DAGVTQSPTHLIKTRGQQVTLRCSPKSGHDTVSWYQQALGQGPQFIFQYYEEEERQRGNFPDRFSGHQFPNYSSELNVNALLLGDSALYLCASSLSGHQPQHFGDGTRLSIL.

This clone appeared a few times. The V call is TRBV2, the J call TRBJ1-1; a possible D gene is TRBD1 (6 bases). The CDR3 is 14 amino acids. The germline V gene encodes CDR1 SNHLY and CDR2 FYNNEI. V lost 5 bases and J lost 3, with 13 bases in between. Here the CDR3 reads CASSRDKRYTEAFF. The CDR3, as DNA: TGTGCCAGCAGTCGGGACAAACGATACACTGAAGCTTTCTTT.

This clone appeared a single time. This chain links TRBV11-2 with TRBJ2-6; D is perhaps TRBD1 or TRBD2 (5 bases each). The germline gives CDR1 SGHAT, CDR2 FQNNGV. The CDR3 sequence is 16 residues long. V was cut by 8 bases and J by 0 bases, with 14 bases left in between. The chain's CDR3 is CASDRDPSSGANVLTF. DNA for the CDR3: TGTGCCAGCGACCGGGACCCCAGCTCTGGGGCCAACGTCCTGACTTTC.